This T cell receptor beta chain was identified during a study of blood T cells in healthy people across ages. Notes on the study in general: Researchers judged that diversity estimates from one million T cells fell short of true values. Higher diversity and more naive CD4+ cells were features of long-lived donors, compared to aged donors.

The authors ran a second PCR of about 6 to 11 cycles using a sample-barcoded 5' primer and a J-beta primer mix. Through a template-switch adaptor with 12 random nucleotides, each cDNA molecule received a tag. TCRdb redid the calling of the 5' RACE reads with MiXCR, one entry per CDR3 protein. The table records 1.4 million or so distinct CDR3 sequences, 40% to 45% of them present only once. On this clonotype itself: Its specificity is not known. A read error may produce the germline difference seen at one junction end.

The draw of peripheral blood yielded roughly 10 milliliters from each donor. The length of the CDR3 is 13 residues. Germline values: CDR1 SEHNR, CDR2 FQNEAQ (reference sequence). The origin of this receptor is a woman aged 18-29 years in good health. Sequenced: blood. The J gene is TRBJ1-2, the V gene TRBV7-9; D is uncertain. The CDR3 region has the DNA TGTGTCAGCAGCTTTGAACCTTCGGGCGGCTACACCTTC. The encoded protein is CVSSFEPSGGYTF.